This T cell receptor (beta chain) stems from a study of beta chain features in type 1 diabetes. Overall study context: The patients were much like the healthy donors in age, gender and cell yields. Study outcomes and limitations: For patients, the naive, central memory and Treg TCRB repertoires appeared more alike than for healthy donors. The question left open here concerned HLA type influencing TCRB rearrangement. Sequencing the cDNA could make cells with high TCR expression show up more than they should.

This clone showed up just a few times. Its specificity is not known. TCRB transcripts that were expressed got sequenced, as all of the isolated RNA had been reverse transcribed. Only in-frame clones appear in the TCRdb table, and some are missing; sequencing was by immunoSEQ multiplex PCR. The repertoire holds just over 600,000 clones, roughly a sixth seen once, with 0.07% to 0.095% in the top ten. V dropped 7 bases and J dropped 0; count of bases not matched to a gene: 6. This CDR3 comprises 15 residues. Germline CDR1 reads LNHDA; CDR2 reads SQIVND (reference sequence). The V call is TRBV19, the J call TRBJ2-1, with 7 positions matching TRBD1. The source material was naive CD4+ T cells from blood. The origin of this receptor is a man between 18 and 29 years old in good health. The CDR3 DNA reads TGTGCCAGTATAAGGGACAGCAGCTCCTACAATGAGCAGTTCTTC. Its protein product is CASIRDSSSYNEQFF.